The 8 T cell receptor beta chains in this list originate from one sample, sequenced in a study of T cell clonotyping in hematopoietic cell transplantation. Repertoires were generated with immunoSEQ multiplex PCR, while TCRdb's copy carries only in-frame clones and drops some. The table lists under 14,000 clones, about nine tenths of them singletons. The sample here was PBMCs, taken 180 days after allogeneic stem cell transplant. The receptor set was obtained from a male patient in his sixties who had an allogeneic stem cell transplant from an unrelated donor, so the T cells may come from the graft donor. Some clones in this sample may be carry-over from other donors' samples.

This chain uses TRBV29-1 with TRBJ1-3; the D is unclear. The germline V gene encodes CDR1 SQVTM and CDR2 ANQGSEA. The V gene lost 4 bases and the J gene lost 0 bases, with 7 bases spanning the gap. The CDR3 is 13 residues long. CDR3 nucleotides: TGCAGCGTTGTGGAGTACTCTGGAAACACCATATATTTT. Its protein product is CSVVEYSGNTIYF.

This chain joins TRBV29-1 and TRBJ1-1; 11 bases map to TRBD1. The trim removed 4 bases at V and 4 bases at J, leaving 2 bases unmatched. Germline V gene lookup returns CDR1 SQVTM and CDR2 ANQGSEA. CDR3 length: 13 amino acids. DNA of the CDR3: TGCAGCGTTGCCGGGACAGGGGGCACTGAAGCTTTCTTT. It translates to CSVAGTGGTEAFF.

The J gene is TRBJ2-7, the V gene TRBV4-3, with D hard to call. This CDR3 is 16 amino acids long. V lost 0 bases and J lost 2, with 14 bases in between. Germline V gene data show CDR1 as LGHNA and CDR2 as YSLEER. The CDR3 DNA reads TGCGCCAGCAGCCAAGATCTGGACGCCCTTACCTACGAGCAGTACTTC. Its protein product is CASSQDLDALTYEQYF.

This clone was counted a few times. V is TRBV19 and J is TRBJ1-6; the D gene is possibly TRBD1 (5 bases). This CDR3 has 13 amino acids. Deletions cut 3 bases from V and 6 bases from J, with 6 bases between. Germline CDR1 reads LNHDA; CDR2 reads SQIVND (reference sequence). The CDR3 spells CASSMGVNSPLHF. The CDR3 region has the DNA TGTGCCAGTAGTATGGGGGTTAATTCACCCCTCCACTTT.

V gene TRBV4-3 combines with J gene TRBJ1-3; TRBD1 might be the D (5 bases). In germline, CDR1 is LGHNA, CDR2 YSLEER. Between the trimmed V and J ends, which lost 0 bases and 4 bases, there was a span of 13 bases. The CDR3 has 16 residues. As DNA, the CDR3 is TGCGCCAGCAGCCAAGATCCGGCAGGGTCGGGAAACACCATATATTTT. Translating gives CASSQDPAGSGNTIYF.

This clone counts as hyperexpanded. The chain couples TRBV10-3 to TRBJ2-7; 8 nucleotides agree with TRBD1. Trimming at V came to 9 bases and at J to 6 bases, leaving 16 bases not matched to a gene. CDR1 is ENHRY, CDR2 SYGVKD, per germline. The CDR3 runs to 15 residues. CDR3 bases: TGTGCCATAGGACAGGGTTCTCCCCCGCCTCTCGAGCAGTACTTC. Protein product: CAIGQGSPPPLEQYF.

Worth noting for this clone: Other DNA variants within this sample encode the same CDR3. V and J are TRBV2 and TRBJ1-1; D uncertain. V shed 4 bases and J shed 7 bases, with 4 bases lying between them. The CDR3 extends over 10 amino acids. The V gene's germline CDR1 is SNHLY and CDR2 FYNNEI. The CDR3, as DNA: TGTGCCAGCAGTGTCGGTGAAGCTTTCTTT. It is translated as CASSVGEAFF. The full variable domain, with the rest looked up from reference TRBV2 and TRBJ1-1, is EPEVTQTPSHQVTQMGQEVILRCVPISNHLYFYWYRQILGQKVEFLVSFYNNEISEKSEIFDDQFSVERPDGSNFTLKIRSTKLEDSAMYFCASSVGEAFFGQGTRLTVV.

This chain uses TRBV7-2 with TRBJ2-2; 7 bases are a match to TRBD1. The CDR3 has 14 amino acids. Germline V gene data show CDR1 as SGHTA and CDR2 as FQGNSA. V lost 5 bases and J lost 3; bases outside the gene matches: 3. The CDR3, as DNA: TGTGCCAGCAGCCCAGGACAGGACACCGGGGAGCTGTTTTTT. The encoded protein is CASSPGQDTGELFF.